This section outlines one T cell receptor (beta chain) sequence together with its context. The genomic DNA of each subset was split evenly across several immunoSEQ plates. Repertoires were generated with immunoSEQ multiplex PCR, while TCRdb's copy carries only in-frame clones and drops some. The sample lists roughly 490,000 clones; 79% were seen once. This sample stems from a study of shared clonotypes between healthy human individuals. The germline V and J ends were trimmed by 6 bases and 2 bases, with 14 bases remaining between them. CDR3 length equals 14 residues. CDR1 MDHEN and CDR2 SYDVKM come from the germline V gene.

J is TRBJ2-7 and V is TRBV28; possibly TRBD2 for D (5 bases). Material: PBMCs. This TCR came from a woman aged 40-49 years in good health. Some clones in this sample may be carry-over from other donors' samples. CDR3 coding DNA: TGTGCCAGCAGCCTCGGGGATATAACCTACGAGCAGTACTTC. Translating gives CASSLGDITYEQYF.